The clone carrying this TCR beta chain was found once. The antigen remains unidentified. The V end lost 4 bases, the J end lost 3 bases, and 9 bases lay between the germline ends. Per the germline V gene, CDR1 is SGHRS and CDR2 is YFSETQ. There are 13 residues in the CDR3. Sequencing used immunoSEQ multiplex PCR; TCRdb keeps in-frame clones, though not all of them. The sample gives about 20,000 clones, less than 90% of which show up once; 50% to 55% is in the top ten. This record belongs to a study of OX40 agonist ivuxolimab in advanced cancers. Study-wide results and limits: CD8+ T cells showed, on average, more clonal expansion than CD4+ cells. Also present in some nonresponders was a low level of normalized T-cell clonal expansion.

This TCR was sampled from an adult with an advanced solid tumor such as melanoma, head and neck, liver or kidney cancer. The V call is TRBV5-1, the J call TRBJ2-3; either TRBD1 or TRBD2 may supply D (5 bases each). This specimen was CD4+ or CD8+ T cells sorted from blood, taken in a trial of the OX40 agonist ivuxolimab. As DNA, the CDR3 is TGCGCCAGCAGCGGGGACGGGACAGATACGCAGTATTTT. Protein product: CASSGDGTDTQYF.